This T cell receptor (beta chain) appears in the sequencing data of a study of blood T cell repertoires in COVID-19 (TCRdb year 2020). For the study in its entirety: Samples from collaborators originated in the United States, Italy and Spain and spanned both the acute and convalescent phases of COVID-19. The prospective study material was composed of cDNA or gDNA derived from T cells, B-cell-depleted T cells, or PBMCs. Deeply sampled blood TCRbeta repertoires from subjects exposed to, actively infected with, or recovered from COVID-19 were included in the dataset. The repertoires were made available in a free public database intended to serve as a resource for research on the immune response to SARS-CoV-2. Samples came from the ongoing ImmuneRACE study (first 160 participants) plus 1,254 subjects from 6 global collaborators. Sample metadata almost always included a de-identified subject ID, COVID-19 status, age in years and sex. Where HLA class I and class II types were available, the types were taken from metadata supplied by the sample provider, not from assay-based typing.

What the study reported, not specific to this receptor: How much clinical and demographic metadata was included differed by source and by participant, and the metadata was provided uncurated.

The germline V gene encodes CDR1 MNHEY and CDR2 SVGEGT. Trimming removed 4 bases from V and 9 bases from J; the gene matches leave 11 bases unexplained. The CDR3 measures 15 amino acids from cysteine to phenylalanine. This entry keeps only the CDR3 DNA: 45 bases, framed from base 1. Concerning this clone itself: This clone's antigen is unknown. There are no base qualities to consult, and no much larger clone falls within one base.

The collaborating institutions used their own protocols to collect whole blood in K2EDTA tubes. For TCRbeta analysis, collaborators shipped samples as frozen whole blood, isolated PBMCs, or DNA extracted from either of those sample types. The immunoSEQ Assay, a bias-controlled multiplex PCR, was used to amplify TCRbeta CDR3 regions from genomic DNA. Per the original workflow: Within the assay, amplification of reference gene primers was used to estimate how many nucleated cells each sample contained. Sequence reads were collapsed and filtered to measure the absolute abundance of every unique TCRbeta CDR3 rearrangement. For each sample, productive Simpson clonality was calculated as the square root of Simpson's diversity index across productive rearrangements. The table was pulled from immuneACCESS by TCRdb, which kept in-frame rearrangements only. Such tables lose some clones; where checked, under half of the loss comes from unresolved V genes, and the rest has no known cause. V and J calls and clone size are copied from that table; D and trimming were computed from the DNA. Across this sample there are some 380,000 clones, with 90% seen only once. The top ten hold approximately 6.2% of the sample.

Sequencing was performed on peripheral blood. The chain employs TRBV6-2 or TRBV6-3 and TRBJ2-1; TRBD2 lines up with 8 middle nucleotides. The receptor's source is a man aged 18 to 30 with active or convalescent COVID-19. The CDR3 is CASSSRGLAYGEQFF. The DNA reads TGTGCCAGCAGTTCAAGAGGACTAGCTTACGGTGAGCAGTTCTTC.